Included here is one T cell receptor (beta chain) sequence, with context. Antigen unknown. The sample is drawn from a study of cytomegalovirus exposure and HLA in healthy donors. Turning to the study itself: Most genotyped donors, about four fifths of some 400, had Caucasian-associated genetic ancestry.

A multiplex PCR was run with 60 Vbeta primers and 13 Jbeta primers. The assay was immunoSEQ multiplex PCR, and TCRdb's table has in-frame clones only and misses some. This table has just under 250,000 clones, 82% appearing once. CDR3 length: 17 residues. Study-wide findings and caveats: An apparent linkage of common viral pathogens to several of the most significant clusters emerged in a later analysis. Per a later analysis, roughly 17,000 TCR beta sequences showed association with HLA alleles at 0.05 false discovery rate.

The V gene is TRBV21-1, the J gene TRBJ2-7; TRBD2 was called by the table and not checked on the DNA. TRBV21-1 is a recognized pseudogene. Sample: PBMCs. This TCR was recovered from a woman between 35 and 50 years old in good health and CMV-seropositive. CDR3 residues: CASSKALRVRRSEEQYF. The CDR3 nucleotides read TGTGCCAGCAGCAAAGCCCTTAGAGTCCGGAGGTCCGAAGAGCAGTACTTC.